This TCR beta chain was sequenced in a study of blood T cells in healthy people across ages. Study-wide points: Possibly confounding the expanded clonotype changes was the fact that donor CMV status was unknown.

A second PCR, run for roughly 6 to 11 cycles, used a sample-barcoded 5' primer plus a J-beta primer mix. TCRdb ran MiXCR on the 5' RACE reads and lists one entry per CDR3 protein. The table includes 450,000 to 700,000 distinct CDR3 sequences, 27% detected once. This CDR3 comprises 12 residues. From germline, CDR1 is MNHNS and CDR2 SASEGT. Between the trimmed V and J ends, which lost 0 bases and 12 bases, there was a span of 9 bases. Details on this clonotype: Antigen unknown.

The TCR comes from a woman in her 70s in good health. This rearrangement joins TRBV6-1 to TRBJ1-5; no reliable D call. Sequences were obtained from blood. The CDR3 here is CASSEAGRGQHF. CDR3 DNA sequence: TGTGCCAGCAGTGAAGCTGGTCGCGGCCAGCATTTT.